A selection of T cell receptor beta chains follows, all from one sample in a study of identifying expanded T cells in peripheral blood. TCRdb's table, derived via immunoSEQ multiplex PCR, lists solely in-frame clones and lacks some. The sample lists roughly 90,000 clones; more than 75% were seen once. Sequenced: blood. The receptors stem from a person aged 18 to 70 in good health. CDR3s include the opening cysteine and the closing phenylalanine or tryptophan. A D gene is named only where the DNA matches it firmly. Some rows have no size entry. The others give once, few or many, or a class for an expanded clone.

d_call: .; clone_size: .; j_call: TRBJ2-7; v_call: TRBV28; cdr3_nt: TGTGCCAGCAGTCTTTACGAGCAGTACTTC; cdr3_aa: CASSLYEQYF
d_call: .; clone_size: .; j_call: TRBJ1-2; v_call: TRBV9; cdr3_nt: TGTGCCAGCAGCGTAGTAGCGGGGTATGGCTACACCTTC; cdr3_aa: CASSVVAGYGYTF
d_call: .; clone_size: .; j_call: TRBJ2-3; v_call: TRBV10-1; cdr3_nt: TGCGCCAGCAGTCGACGGGGAAGCACAGATACGCAGTATTTT; cdr3_aa: CASSRRGSTDTQYF
d_call: TRBD1; clone_size: .; j_call: TRBJ1-2; v_call: TRBV5-6; cdr3_nt: TGTGCCAGCAGGGGAACAGGGGAGTTAATCTATGGCTACACCTTC; cdr3_aa: CASRGTGELIYGYTF
d_call: .; clone_size: .; j_call: TRBJ2-1; v_call: TRBV5-1; cdr3_nt: TGCGCCAGCAGCTTGGGGTGGAGAAAGTCCTACAATGAGCAGTTCTTC; cdr3_aa: CASSLGWRKSYNEQFF
d_call: .; clone_size: .; j_call: TRBJ2-6; v_call: TRBV27; cdr3_nt: TGTGCCAGCAGTGCCCTCCGGGCAGGGTCTGGGGCCAACGTCCTGACTTTC; cdr3_aa: CASSALRAGSGANVLTF
d_call: .; clone_size: .; j_call: TRBJ2-5; v_call: TRBV15; cdr3_nt: TGTGCCACCAGCAGAGATGGACGGAAAGAGACCCAGTACTTC; cdr3_aa: CATSRDGRKETQYF
d_call: TRBD1; clone_size: .; j_call: TRBJ2-7; v_call: TRBV7-2; cdr3_nt: TGTGCCAGCAGCTTAGGGACAGGCTCCTACGAGCAGTACTTC; cdr3_aa: CASSLGTGSYEQYF
d_call: .; clone_size: .; j_call: TRBJ1-2; v_call: TRBV18; cdr3_nt: TGTGCCAGCTCACCTAGGACCGGGCGATACGGCTACACCTTC; cdr3_aa: CASSPRTGRYGYTF
d_call: .; clone_size: .; j_call: TRBJ1-3; v_call: TRBV4-1; cdr3_nt: TGCGCCAGCAGCCATCGATGGGGGGAAGGAAACACCATATATTTT; cdr3_aa: CASSHRWGEGNTIYF
d_call: .; clone_size: few; j_call: TRBJ1-6; v_call: TRBV19; cdr3_nt: TGTGCCAGTCGACCTACTCCTCGAGGCCCTTCGTCCCTCCACTTT; cdr3_aa: CASRPTPRGPSSLHF
d_call: .; clone_size: once; j_call: TRBJ2-5; v_call: TRBV19; cdr3_nt: TGTGCCAGTAGTATATTTGTCGGAGATCGACAGCAAGAGACCCAGTACTTC; cdr3_aa: CASSIFVGDRQQETQYF
d_call: .; clone_size: once; j_call: TRBJ1-1; v_call: TRBV15; cdr3_nt: TGTGCCACCATCTCTTCCAGGGCGAACACTGAAGCTTTCTTT; cdr3_aa: CATISSRANTEAFF
d_call: .; clone_size: .; j_call: TRBJ2-2; v_call: TRBV4-3; cdr3_nt: TGCGCCAGCAGCCAAGATGGCGCGGCGGTCGACACCGGGGAGCTGTTTTTT; cdr3_aa: CASSQDGAAVDTGELFF
d_call: .; clone_size: .; j_call: TRBJ1-2; v_call: TRBV5-8; cdr3_nt: TGTGCCAGCAGCTTGGCCGAGGGGCACGGCTACACCTTC; cdr3_aa: CASSLAEGHGYTF
d_call: .; clone_size: .; j_call: TRBJ1-4; v_call: TRBV11-2; cdr3_nt: TGTGCCAGCAGCTTATTTTTTCCCCCCCGGGGCAATAATGAAAACCTGTTTTTT; cdr3_aa: CASSLFFPPRGNNENLFF
d_call: .; clone_size: .; j_call: TRBJ2-3; v_call: TRBV7-9; cdr3_nt: TGTGCCAGCAGCTCACTACGGGCAGATACGCAGTATTTT; cdr3_aa: CASSSLRADTQYF
d_call: .; clone_size: .; j_call: TRBJ1-1; v_call: TRBV4-3; cdr3_nt: TGCGCCAGCAGCCGCGTACGTGGCACTGAAGCTTTCTTT; cdr3_aa: CASSRVRGTEAFF
d_call: .; clone_size: .; j_call: TRBJ2-7; v_call: TRBV2; cdr3_nt: TGTGCCAGCAGTGAATGGGCGGGGACCCCAGTCTACGAGCAGTACTTC; cdr3_aa: CASSEWAGTPVYEQYF
d_call: TRBD2; clone_size: .; j_call: TRBJ2-1; v_call: TRBV30; cdr3_nt: TGTGCCTGGGAGTTGCTAGCGGGCTTCTGGTCCTACAATGAGCAGTTCTTC; cdr3_aa: CAWELLAGFWSYNEQFF
d_call: .; clone_size: few; j_call: TRBJ1-6; v_call: TRBV30; cdr3_nt: TGTGCCTGGAGTGTACGGCTCGAGGGGCCCTATAATTCACCCCTCCACTTT; cdr3_aa: CAWSVRLEGPYNSPLHF
d_call: .; clone_size: .; j_call: TRBJ1-5; v_call: TRBV6-5; cdr3_nt: TGTGCCAGCAGTTACGCAGGCTTACCGAATCAGCCCCAGCATTTT; cdr3_aa: CASSYAGLPNQPQHF